Listed below are T cell receptor beta chains from one sample, sequenced in a study of a mutant IDH1 vaccine in newly diagnosed glioma. Repertoires were generated with immunoSEQ multiplex PCR, while TCRdb's copy carries only in-frame clones and drops some. The data contain about 54,000 clones, approximately 78% of them singletons. The sample here was PBMCs, taken from a glioma patient treated with radiotherapy, temozolomide or both. All receptors come from a young man with glioma. Each CDR3 is given with its conserved first and last residue. Each record gives: D gene, J gene, CDR3 length, V gene, CDR3 protein. A D gene is named only where the DNA matches it firmly.

D: .; J: TRBJ2-7; length: 15; V: TRBV27; CDR3: CASSSVGTGYYEQYF
D: .; J: TRBJ2-7; length: 15; V: TRBV2; CDR3: CASSEPGTETYEQYF
D: .; J: TRBJ1-4; length: 13; V: TRBV13; CDR3: CASSSLTSEKLFF
D: TRBD1; J: TRBJ1-3; length: 15; V: TRBV5-4; CDR3: CASSANRGYGNTIYF
D: TRBD1; J: TRBJ1-4; length: 13; V: TRBV10-3; CDR3: CAASRDSNEKLFF
D: .; J: TRBJ1-2; length: 12; V: TRBV10-3; CDR3: CAISESTYGYTF
D: TRBD2; J: .; length: 14; V: TRBV7-9; CDR3: CASSPPGGGSEQYF
D: TRBD2; J: TRBJ2-7; length: 14; V: TRBV2; CDR3: CASRERAGGYEQYF
D: TRBD1; J: TRBJ1-2; length: 14; V: TRBV7-3; CDR3: CASSPGQGANGYTF
D: TRBD2; J: TRBJ2-5; length: 16; V: TRBV4-2; CDR3: CASSQEVRGRRETQYF
D: TRBD1; J: TRBJ1-2; length: 15; V: TRBV2; CDR3: CASSEYGTGGSGYTF
D: TRBD1; J: TRBJ1-1; length: 13; V: TRBV2; CDR3: CASSWDRNTEAFF
D: .; J: TRBJ1-2; length: 9; V: TRBV20-1; CDR3: CSARDGYTF
D: TRBD1; J: TRBJ1-1; length: 14; V: TRBV5-1; CDR3: CASSILNRDREAFF
D: .; J: TRBJ1-5; length: 14; V: TRBV7-2; CDR3: CASNFGVRGQPQHF
D: .; J: TRBJ2-2; length: 16; V: TRBV6-1; CDR3: CASSEKGGANTGELFF
D: TRBD1; J: TRBJ2-7; length: 14; V: TRBV5-6; CDR3: CASSHPTGVYEQYF
D: .; J: TRBJ1-5; length: 13; V: TRBV4-3; CDR3: CASSQEPEQPQHF
D: .; J: TRBJ2-3; length: 13; V: TRBV5-1; CDR3: CASSLGGTDTQYF
D: .; J: TRBJ1-1; length: 13; V: TRBV7-8; CDR3: CASSLRANTEAFF
D: .; J: TRBJ1-5; length: 13; V: TRBV15; CDR3: CATSTGTGQPQHF
D: .; J: TRBJ1-2; length: 17; V: TRBV7-8; CDR3: CASSAYRSSDGYYGYTF
D: .; J: TRBJ1-5; length: 12; V: TRBV10-3; CDR3: CAISEYGQPQHF
D: TRBD1; J: TRBJ2-5; length: 15; V: TRBV6-1; CDR3: CASRLTGGTSETQYF
D: TRBD1; J: TRBJ1-2; length: 14; V: TRBV6-1; CDR3: CATTLRGDRYGYTF
D: TRBD2; J: TRBJ2-2; length: 16; V: TRBV7-2; CDR3: CASSSRTSGNTGELFF
D: .; J: TRBJ2-2; length: 16; V: TRBV5-4; CDR3: CASSLLRGANTGELFF
D: TRBD1; J: TRBJ1-1; length: 14; V: TRBV5-1; CDR3: CASSDTGGTAEAFF
D: TRBD2; J: TRBJ2-2; length: 17; V: TRBV7-6; CDR3: CASSPGLAVRKSGELFF
D: TRBD2; J: TRBJ2-7; length: 12; V: TRBV27; CDR3: CASLAGYYEQYF
D: .; J: TRBJ1-6; length: 13; V: TRBV5-5; CDR3: CASSLAPGSPLHF
D: .; J: TRBJ1-1; length: 16; V: TRBV6-5; CDR3: CASSYRPTGAHTEAFF
D: TRBD1; J: TRBJ1-1; length: 15; V: TRBV4-3; CDR3: CASSQDRGRNTEAFF
D: TRBD1; J: TRBJ2-7; length: 13; V: TRBV29-1; CDR3: CSVQTGGPSEQYF
D: .; J: TRBJ1-1; length: 12; V: TRBV7-9; CDR3: CASSYNRDEAFF